The 14 T cell receptor beta chains below come from one sample, sequenced in a study of T cells after yellow fever vaccination. Each CDR3 protein gets one entry after TCRdb re-called the 5' RACE reads with MiXCR. The data contain approximately 550,000 distinct CDR3 sequences, under 25% of them seen just once; the ten biggest clones take up roughly an eighth. This specimen consisted of PBMCs, obtained 15 days after the yellow fever booster vaccination. These receptors came from a man aged 25 to 40 who received the YFV17D yellow fever vaccine.

The CDR3 reads CASSSQGGHYTGELFF. The CDR3 coding sequence is TGTGCCAGCAGCTCTCAGGGAGGCCATTACACCGGGGAGCTGTTTTTT. The chain links TRBV7-2 to TRBJ2-2; weak D call: TRBD2 (6 bases). Trimming took off 4 bases at V and 3 bases at J, with 15 bases between the two ends. This CDR3 has 16 residues. Germline V lookup: CDR1 SGHTA, CDR2 FQGNSA.

This clonotype was recorded a few times. J is TRBJ2-5 and V is TRBV18; D not certain. Trimming shortened V by 6 bases and J by 5 bases, and 13 bases separated the two germline ends. The CDR3 runs 13 residues. The germline gives CDR1 KGHSH, CDR2 LQKENI. In nucleotides, the CDR3 is TGTGCCAGCTCCATATCTTCTGGTGAGACCCAGTACTTC. It specifies CASSISSGETQYF.

The V call is TRBV3-1, the J call TRBJ2-3; 9 nucleotides line up with TRBD1. Per germline, CDR1 LGHDT and CDR2 YNNKEL (reference sequence). The CDR3 extends over 16 amino acids. Unmatched junction bases numbered 6, after V lost 2 bases and J lost 3 bases. The CDR3 nucleotides are TGTGCCAGCAGCCAACCAGGGACAGGGAATACAGATACGCAGTATTTT. Translating it yields CASSQPGTGNTDTQYF.

For this clonotype: One end of the junction is discordant with germline, which a read error may explain. V usage is TRBV12-3 or TRBV12-4 and J usage is TRBJ2-5, with 12 bases fitting TRBD2. The CDR3 has 19 residues. CDR3 sequence (DNA): TGTACCAGCAGTTTAAGGGGACTAGCGGGCACAAGTCGACAAGAGACCCAGTACTTC. This encodes CTSSLRGLAGTSRQETQYF.

The chain uses TRBV9 and TRBJ2-7; 9 bases match TRBD2. The trim removed 2 bases at V and 8 bases at J, leaving 8 bases unmatched. The CDR3 sequence is 14 residues long. The germline V gene encodes CDR1 SGDLS and CDR2 YYNGEE. The CDR3 DNA sequence: TGTGCCAGCAGCGTCATGGTAGCGGGAGATAAGCAGTACTTC. This sequence encodes CASSVMVAGDKQYF.

This clonotype was observed a few times. V gene TRBV7-2 combines with J gene TRBJ2-1, with D unclear. The CDR3 length is 12 residues. The V end was cut by 2 bases, the J end by 15 bases, with 14 bases between. Per germline, CDR1 SGHTA and CDR2 FQGNSA. CDR3 region: CASSLFGQVGFF. CDR3 nucleotide sequence: TGTGCCAGCAGCTTATTTGGGCAGGTGGGGTTCTTC.

This clonotype was counted a few times. The V and J genes are TRBV29-1 and TRBJ2-1; D is uncertain. The V gene's germline CDR1 is SQVTM and CDR2 ANQGSEA. The CDR3 contains 15 residues. V lost 8 bases and J lost 2, with 19 bases in between. The CDR3 region has the DNA TGCAGCCCAGGAAGTAGTGGCCATCCCTACAATGAGCAGTTCTTC. Protein sequence: CSPGSSGHPYNEQFF.

V is TRBV6-5 and J is TRBJ2-1, with TRBD1 as a possible D gene (6 bases). The germline V gene encodes CDR1 MNHEY and CDR2 SVGAGI. This CDR3 is built from 15 residues. V was pared by 2 bases and J by 3 bases, with 11 bases between. The CDR3 sequence is CASSYGGDNYNEQFF. In nucleotides, the CDR3 is TGTGCCAGCAGTTACGGGGGCGACAACTACAATGAGCAGTTCTTC.

This chain joins TRBV5-1 and TRBJ2-3; 11 bases match TRBD1. CDR3 size: 16 residues. The V segment lost 4 bases and the J segment 1 base; nucleotides outside the gene matches: 5. Per germline, CDR1 SGHRS and CDR2 YFSETQ. CDR3 nucleotides: TGCGCCAGCAGCACCGGGACAGGGGGGGGCACAGATACGCAGTATTTT. It codes for CASSTGTGGGTDTQYF.

This clonotype was detected a few times. The chain employs TRBV6-5 and TRBJ2-1, with D possibly being TRBD2 (6 bases). V was trimmed by 2 bases and J by 4 bases, leaving 12 bases between them. Germline loops: CDR1 MNHEY, CDR2 SVGAGI. The CDR3 has 15 amino acids. CDR3: CASSYDGGLYNEQFF. CDR3 DNA sequence: TGTGCCAGCAGTTACGATGGGGGGTTATACAATGAGCAGTTCTTC.

To note about this clonotype: Germline is not matched at one junction end, which may reflect a read error. The chain uses TRBV7-3 and TRBJ1-1; possibly TRBD1 for D (5 bases). The germline gives CDR1 SGHTA, CDR2 FQGTGA. This CDR3 contains 15 residues. The CDR3 DNA follows: TGTGCCAGCAGCGTTGGGGCAGGTTGGAACAGTGAAGCTTTCTTT. Translated, it gives CASSVGAGWNSEAFF.

This clonotype has only a few counts. The rearrangement joins TRBV20-1 to TRBJ2-7; 7 bases agree with TRBD2. In germline, CDR1 is DFQATT, CDR2 SNEGSKA (reference sequence). The CDR3 sequence is 15 residues long. With 3 bases clipped from V and 1 base from J, the junction kept 9 bases outside the gene matches. CDR3 protein: CSASESAGDSYEQYF. The CDR3, as DNA: TGCAGTGCTAGCGAGTCGGCGGGAGATTCCTACGAGCAGTACTTC.

This clonotype was detected only a few times. The chain joins TRBV4-3 to TRBJ1-2, with D uncertain. Trimming took 1 base from V and 8 from J, leaving 14 bases between them. The CDR3 runs 14 residues. Germline loops: CDR1 LGHNA, CDR2 YSLEER. The CDR3 region is CASSQGADLGGYTF. DNA for the CDR3: TGCGCCAGCAGCCAAGGGGCGGATCTAGGGGGCTACACCTTC.

The V and J genes are TRBV14 and TRBJ2-7; TRBD2 aligns across 7 bases. Per the germline V gene, CDR1 is SGHDN and CDR2 is FVKESK. The CDR3 is 15 residues long. J gave up 4 bases and V 1 base, and 7 bases lay outside the gene matches. The CDR3 sequence is CASSQGAGLGYEQYF. The CDR3 DNA reads TGTGCCAGCAGCCAAGGAGCGGGGCTGGGGTACGAGCAGTACTTC.